Detailed here is one T cell receptor (beta chain). MiXCR, run by TCRdb on the 5' RACE reads, gives a single entry per CDR3 protein. The sample lists about 250,000 distinct CDR3 sequences; roughly 32% were seen once. V lost 3 bases, J lost 4 bases, and 19 bases lay in between. The V gene's germline CDR1 is DFQATT and CDR2 SNEGSKA (reference sequence). The length of the CDR3 is 15 residues. This record belongs to a study of CD8 T cells in ankylosing spondylitis. This rearrangement joins TRBV20-1 to TRBJ2-7; D is possibly TRBD2 (6 bases). The sequenced sample consisted of blood, either unsorted or a sorted T cell fraction (not recorded which). The sequence derives from a male donor with ankylosing spondylitis or in good health (not recorded which). CDR3 nucleotides: TGCAGTGCTAGGGATCTCTCGGGACTCCCGTACGAGCAGTACTTC. This encodes CSARDLSGLPYEQYF.